This is a list of T cell receptor beta chains from one sample in a study of T cells in Graves' hyperthyroidism and ophthalmopathy. TCRdb itself ran the multiplex PCR reads through MiXCR, one entry per CDR3 protein. The sample has about 690,000 distinct CDR3 sequences; 15% to 20% are singletons. Material for sequencing was blood. The origin of the receptors is a man aged 45-65 years with Graves' hyperthyroidism. Both conserved end residues are part of each CDR3. Fields, in order: clone size, CDR3 length, D gene, V gene, J gene, CDR3 DNA, CDR3 protein. D genes are given only for firm matches. Clone size is shown for a subset of rows, as once, few, many or a class of expanded clone.

-	16	TRBD2	TRBV27	TRBJ2-3	TGTGCCAGCAGTCCCACTCGCGGGAGTTTCACAGATACGCAGTATTTT	CASSPTRGSFTDTQYF
many	12	-	TRBV29-1	TRBJ1-2	TGCAGCGTTGCGTCGGGGGTGGATGGCTACACCTTC	CSVASGVDGYTF
-	16	-	TRBV30	TRBJ2-7	TGTGCCTGGAGTGTACCAGGGCGATGGGAGTTCGACGAGCAGTACTTC	CAWSVPGRWEFDEQYF
few	15	TRBD2	TRBV9	TRBJ2-2	TGTGCCAGCAGCGGCGGGACTAGCGGGACCGGGGAGCTGTTTTTT	CASSGGTSGTGELFF
-	17	TRBD1	TRBV10-3	TRBJ2-7	TGTGCCATCAGTGAGCCGCAGGACAGGGGAATCACCTACGAGCAGTACTTC	CAISEPQDRGITYEQYF
few	15	-	TRBV6-1	TRBJ2-7	TGTGCCAGCAAACCCGACGGACTGAGCTCCTACGAGCAGTACTTC	CASKPDGLSSYEQYF
once	12	-	TRBV24-1	TRBJ1-5	TGTGCCACCAGTGATTATGATCAGCCCCAGCATTTT	CATSDYDQPQHF
-	13	-	TRBV5-6	TRBJ1-5	TGTGCCAGCAGGGGTGTAGGGGTTCAGCCCCAGCATTTT	CASRGVGVQPQHF
many	14	-	TRBV12-3/TRBV12-4	TRBJ1-1	TGTGCCAGCATCACGATCCAGGGCGGGACTGAAGCTTTCTTT	CASITIQGGTEAFF
few	17	TRBD1	TRBV9	TRBJ1-4	TGTGCCAGCAGCGTAGGGACAGGTTACCGTGTGAGGGAAAAACTGTTTTTT	CASSVGTGYRVREKLFF
-	16	-	TRBV7-2	TRBJ1-5	TGTGCCAGCAGCTTAGCGACGACAGCGACGAATCAGCCCCAGCATTTT	CASSLATTATNQPQHF
-	17	-	TRBV19	TRBJ1-5	TGTGCCAGTAGTATAGATGCGGGGATCTATAGCAATCAGCCCCAGCATTTT	CASSIDAGIYSNQPQHF
-	14	-	TRBV29-1	TRBJ2-2	TGCAGCATTACCGATAGGGAAAACACCGGGGAGCTGTTTTTT	CSITDRENTGELFF
many	15	TRBD1	TRBV27	TRBJ1-5	TGTGCCAGCAGTTCCCTACAGGGGGTCGGACAGCCCCAGCATTTT	CASSSLQGVGQPQHF
many	16	TRBD2	TRBV11-2	TRBJ2-7	TGTGCCAGCAGCTTAGTAGGTTTTAGCGGGGGTTACGAGCAGTACTTC	CASSLVGFSGGYEQYF
once	13	-	TRBV30	TRBJ1-1	TGTGCCTGGAACCAGGGGCGGGCCACTGAAGCTTTCTTT	CAWNQGRATEAFF
-	14	TRBD1	TRBV7-9	TRBJ1-2	TGTGCCAGCAGCCCTACAGGGGCCTCCTATGGCTACACCTTC	CASSPTGASYGYTF
many	12	-	TRBV29-1	TRBJ2-3	TGCAGCGTCAACCCGGGCGCAGATACGCAGTATTTT	CSVNPGADTQYF
many	15	-	TRBV7-8	TRBJ2-7	TGTGCCAGCAGCTTAGGGCAGGTGAGCTCCTACGAGCAGTACTTC	CASSLGQVSSYEQYF
-	14	-	TRBV6-5	TRBJ1-1	TGTGCCAGCAGTTACTCGACTAAGAACACTGAAGCTTTCTTT	CASSYSTKNTEAFF
many	13	-	TRBV18	TRBJ1-6	TGTGCCAGCTCACCGGACAGAAATTCACCCCTCCACTTT	CASSPDRNSPLHF
many	15	-	TRBV7-2	TRBJ2-1	TGTGCCAGCAGCCCACAGCAGGGTGGGAGCAATGAGCAGTTCTTC	CASSPQQGGSNEQFF
-	16	TRBD1	TRBV3-1	TRBJ1-1	TGTGCCAGCAGCCGGCGTCAGACAGGGGTGAGGACTGAAGCTTTCTTT	CASSRRQTGVRTEAFF
many	14	-	TRBV6-1	TRBJ2-1	TGTGCCAGCAGTGAACTTGGACAGCACAATGAGCAGTTCTTC	CASSELGQHNEQFF
many	16	-	TRBV6-2/TRBV6-3	TRBJ2-4	TGTGCCAGCAGTTACCGGGACCTCGAACCCAAAAACATTCAGTACTTC	CASSYRDLEPKNIQYF
many	15	-	TRBV3-1	TRBJ2-1	TGTGCCAGCAGCCTGACGGGTGCAATTTACAATGAGCAGTTCTTC	CASSLTGAIYNEQFF
-	19	TRBD2	TRBV7-9	TRBJ2-7	TGTGCCAGCAGCTTTTCTACGGGACTCAGCGGGAGGGCCTCCTACGAGCAGTACTTC	CASSFSTGLSGRASYEQYF
many	12	-	TRBV28	TRBJ2-1	TGTGCCAGCAGCTTGAGATACAATGAGCAGTTCTTC	CASSLRYNEQFF
many	13	-	TRBV7-2	TRBJ1-1	TGTGCCAGCGGCAGACAGTTGAACACTGAAGCTTTCTTT	CASGRQLNTEAFF
many	12	-	TRBV30	TRBJ2-7	TGTGCCTGGAGCCGCGTGGGACACGAGCAGTACTTC	CAWSRVGHEQYF
-	13	-	TRBV28	TRBJ1-1	TGTGCCAGCAGTTTATTCGGTCAGCTTGAAGCTTTCTTT	CASSLFGQLEAFF
-	16	TRBD1	TRBV19	TRBJ2-7	TGTGCCAGTAGTCCACAAACCGGGACAGCAGCCTACGAGCAGTACTTC	CASSPQTGTAAYEQYF
-	14	-	TRBV5-1	TRBJ2-1	TGCGCCAGCAGCTTGGGCCTAGCATTCAATGAGCAGTTCTTC	CASSLGLAFNEQFF
many	13	-	TRBV28	TRBJ2-2	TGTGCCAGCAGCCAAATAACAGACGGGGAGCTGTTTTTT	CASSQITDGELFF
many	15	TRBD2	TRBV27	TRBJ2-1	TGTGCCAGCAGTCTCTGGACTAGCGGGAGCTATGAGCAGTTCTTC	CASSLWTSGSYEQFF
few	15	-	TRBV4-1	TRBJ2-2	TGCGCCAGCAGCCAGGGGACGGGGAACACCGGGGAGCTGTTTTTT	CASSQGTGNTGELFF
many	15	TRBD2	TRBV29-1	TRBJ2-5	TGCAGCGCCCGGAGGGTAGCGGGGGGGCAAGAGACCCAGTACTTC	CSARRVAGGQETQYF
many	15	-	TRBV7-7	TRBJ2-2	TGTGCTAGCAGCGCAAATACGGGACGGACCGGGGAGCTGTTTTTT	CASSANTGRTGELFF
few	21	TRBD2	TRBV5-1	TRBJ2-1	TGCGCCAGCAGCTCGCCTAACTCACCGGGACTAGCGGGAATCTCCTACAATGAGCAGTTCTTC	CASSSPNSPGLAGISYNEQFF
many	20	TRBD1	TRBV27	TRBJ2-1	TGTGCCAGCAGTCCCCGGGACAGGGGGCGTCCGGAGATCGTTTACAATGAGCAGTTCTTC	CASSPRDRGRPEIVYNEQFF
many	13	-	TRBV9	TRBJ2-1	TGTGCCAGCAGCGTAGGGGCCCCCAATGAGCAGTTCTTC	CASSVGAPNEQFF
many	14	TRBD1	TRBV11-2	TRBJ2-1	TGTGCCAGCAGCTTCGGGACAGGGATCGATGAGCAGTTCTTC	CASSFGTGIDEQFF
-	13	TRBD2	TRBV7-2	TRBJ2-7	TGTGCCAGCAGCTTAGGGCTAGCGGACGAGCAGTACTTC	CASSLGLADEQYF
-	15	-	TRBV19	TRBJ1-5	TGTGCCAGTAGTATAGACGGATACATCAATCAGCCCCAGCATTTT	CASSIDGYINQPQHF
many	15	TRBD1	TRBV28	TRBJ1-1	TGTGCCAGCACCCTACGACCCAGACAGGGCACTGAAGCTTTCTTT	CASTLRPRQGTEAFF
many	14	-	TRBV5-1	TRBJ1-2	TGCGCCAGCAGCCCGGAGAGGGGAGACTATGGCTACACCTTC	CASSPERGDYGYTF
few	16	-	TRBV6-1	TRBJ1-4	TGTGCCAGCAGTGAATTCCAGGCTGCAACTAATGAAAAACTGTTTTTT	CASSEFQAATNEKLFF
-	15	TRBD2	TRBV24-1	TRBJ2-7	TGTGCCGCCAGTGCCCGAGGCGGGAGGGCCAACGAGCAGTACTTC	CAASARGGRANEQYF
-	12	-	TRBV2	TRBJ2-7	TGTGCCAGCAGCGGAGCAGCGTGGGAGCAGTACTTC	CASSGAAWEQYF
-	16	TRBD2	TRBV20-1	TRBJ2-2	TGCAGTGCTAGACCCGAGGGACTAGCGGGCTCCGGGGAGCTGTTTTTT	CSARPEGLAGSGELFF
many	12	-	TRBV2	TRBJ1-1	TGTGCCAGCAGTGACTTGCGGACTGAAGCTTTCTTT	CASSDLRTEAFF
many	14	-	TRBV20-1	TRBJ1-4	TGCAGTGCTAGACGGACCTCAACTAATGAAAAACTGTTTTTT	CSARRTSTNEKLFF
many	15	-	TRBV2	TRBJ2-1	TGTGCCAGCAGTGAAGAAGGTGACAGGTACAATGAGCAGTTCTTC	CASSEEGDRYNEQFF
many	16	TRBD2	TRBV12-3/TRBV12-4	TRBJ2-5	TGTGCCAGCAGGGGTAGCGGGAGAAGTTCGGGGGAGACCCAGTACTTC	CASRGSGRSSGETQYF
many	16	TRBD1	TRBV12-3/TRBV12-4	TRBJ2-2	TGTGCCAGCATTCCTTGGGGACAGGGTATCACCGGGGAGCTGTTTTTT	CASIPWGQGITGELFF